The clone carrying this TCR beta chain was counted a few times. These data belong to a study of blood T cell repertoires in COVID-19. V was clipped by 6 bases and J by 5 bases; unmatched bases: 12. The CDR3 runs 15 residues. Per the germline V gene, CDR1 is KGHSH and CDR2 is LQKENI. Clones were read by immunoSEQ multiplex PCR, and TCRdb kept only the in-frame ones, dropping some. Altogether 250,000 or so clones are present, 85% to 90% being singletons, with the ten largest covering 2.1%. Material for sequencing was peripheral blood. This chain links TRBV18 with TRBJ2-7; 8 bases agree with TRBD1. The TCR comes from a woman aged 55-69 years with COVID-19, enrolled during active disease. CDR3 in amino acids: CASSLSRGRRDEQYF. The CDR3 DNA reads TGTGCCAGCTCCCTAAGCAGGGGGCGCAGGGACGAGCAGTACTTC.